A selection of T cell receptor beta chains follows, all from one sample in a study of T-cell memory formation after mild COVID-19. TCRdb re-analysed the 5' RACE reads in MiXCR, keeping a single row per CDR3 protein. In the table there are 350,000 to 500,000 distinct CDR3 sequences, around 18% of which are singletons. The sequenced material came from PBMCs or a T cell subset sorted from them (not recorded which). The receptors here all came from an adult woman who had mild COVID-19 (a few samples of this study predate the infection). Cell type and time point are not known. CDR3s include the opening cysteine and the closing phenylalanine or tryptophan. The order of the fields is V gene, clone size, CDR3 protein. Only part of the rows carry a size: once, few, many, or a class if the clone is expanded.

v_gene: TRBV15
abundance: many
CDR3aa: CATSTPSSSQYNEQFF

v_gene: TRBV7-2
abundance: many
CDR3aa: CASGLLKGTSDNEQFF

v_gene: TRBV29-1
abundance: few
CDR3aa: CSVDGALWTQYF

v_gene: TRBV18
abundance: -
CDR3aa: CASSPPTVADTQYF

v_gene: TRBV7-9
abundance: -
CDR3aa: CASRTVKDTQYF

v_gene: TRBV5-1
abundance: few
CDR3aa: CASSLGIRWAEAFF

v_gene: TRBV7-9
abundance: -
CDR3aa: CASSLAVGHYNF

v_gene: TRBV4-1
abundance: many
CDR3aa: CASSQERESPYEQYF

v_gene: TRBV27
abundance: -
CDR3aa: CASRPLLLAKNIQYF

v_gene: TRBV7-2
abundance: -
CDR3aa: CASSFGLAVTGELFF

v_gene: TRBV4-3
abundance: -
CDR3aa: CASSQDLNLLGEQYF

v_gene: TRBV5-1
abundance: few
CDR3aa: CASSLGGGRLEEQFF

v_gene: TRBV24-1
abundance: -
CDR3aa: CATQGRGFGNEQFF

v_gene: TRBV4-1
abundance: -
CDR3aa: CASSHEGLAGRFEQFF

v_gene: TRBV4-1
abundance: -
CDR3aa: CASSQDRGAGPDTQYF

v_gene: TRBV16
abundance: -
CDR3aa: CASSQDSGSDGELFF

v_gene: TRBV20-1
abundance: few
CDR3aa: CSASTGVRGYGYTF

v_gene: TRBV7-8
abundance: few
CDR3aa: CASSATGGGYNEQFF

v_gene: TRBV29-1
abundance: -
CDR3aa: CSVDTEFDSEAFF

v_gene: TRBV6-2/TRBV6-3
abundance: -
CDR3aa: CASGGQGTDTQYF

v_gene: TRBV14
abundance: many
CDR3aa: CASSQVLHYGYTF

v_gene: TRBV20-1
abundance: many
CDR3aa: CSARPGNTEAFF

v_gene: TRBV20-1
abundance: few
CDR3aa: CSAPLDGGRNNSPLHF

v_gene: TRBV6-2/TRBV6-3
abundance: few
CDR3aa: CASSLGSSGPYEQYF

v_gene: TRBV20-1
abundance: once
CDR3aa: CSAREPGERTFF

v_gene: TRBV25-1
abundance: -
CDR3aa: CASSGGGDNEQFF

v_gene: TRBV29-1
abundance: -
CDR3aa: CSVAGQGAGEQFF

v_gene: TRBV7-2
abundance: few
CDR3aa: CASSLTQGADTQYF

v_gene: TRBV5-1
abundance: many
CDR3aa: CASSTSGGSYNEQFF

v_gene: TRBV7-9
abundance: few
CDR3aa: CASSPTGGLVKNIQYF

v_gene: TRBV9
abundance: -
CDR3aa: CASSVVGGASNEQFF

v_gene: TRBV6-5
abundance: -
CDR3aa: CASSRDRESSEQYF

v_gene: TRBV5-8
abundance: -
CDR3aa: CASSLGGPALDTQYF

v_gene: TRBV25-1
abundance: -
CDR3aa: CASSEFGVNEQFF

v_gene: TRBV24-1
abundance: few
CDR3aa: CATSDTGVPGYTF

v_gene: TRBV12-3/TRBV12-4
abundance: -
CDR3aa: CASSITSSSTDTQYF

v_gene: TRBV5-1
abundance: -
CDR3aa: CASSVSQGYGGYTF

v_gene: TRBV9
abundance: -
CDR3aa: CASSPDLSSYEQYF

v_gene: TRBV9
abundance: -
CDR3aa: CASSPLTGAETQYF

v_gene: TRBV30
abundance: few
CDR3aa: CAWSVGSGGYEQYF

v_gene: TRBV6-6
abundance: -
CDR3aa: CASSLSPWNQPQHF

v_gene: TRBV29-1
abundance: -
CDR3aa: CSVWAGDAEAFF

v_gene: TRBV12-3/TRBV12-4
abundance: few
CDR3aa: CASTVHRPF

v_gene: TRBV6-6
abundance: few
CDR3aa: CASSWYGGTEAFF

v_gene: TRBV11-2
abundance: few
CDR3aa: CASSPVSGTEAFF

v_gene: TRBV7-3
abundance: few
CDR3aa: CASSLGSTGQETQYF

v_gene: TRBV4-1
abundance: few
CDR3aa: CASSSTSLNTEAFF

v_gene: TRBV19
abundance: -
CDR3aa: CASTFGGGLSGELFF